A single sample is the source of the 24 T cell receptor beta chains below, sequenced in a study of CD8 T cells in ankylosing spondylitis. In TCRdb, the 5' RACE reads were re-called with MiXCR into one record per CDR3 protein. Of some 140,000 distinct CDR3 sequences in the sample, over 10% are singletons; the top ten hold over 4%. The material sequenced was blood, either unsorted or a sorted T cell fraction (not recorded which). These receptors originate from a female donor with ankylosing spondylitis or in good health (not recorded which).

Many counts were recorded for this clonotype. This chain joins TRBV5-1 and TRBJ2-1; the match to TRBD2 covers 11 bases. Germline CDR1 SGHRS, CDR2 YFSETQ. V shed 2 bases and J 7 bases; nucleotides not matched to a gene: 11. The CDR3 has 17 amino acids. The CDR3 spells CASSFFIAGGGENEQFF. The CDR3 coding sequence is TGCGCCAGCAGCTTCTTCATAGCGGGAGGGGGTGAGAATGAGCAGTTCTTC.

This clonotype was seen ten or more times. The chain couples TRBV20-1 to TRBJ1-5, with a weak D call TRBD1 (6 bases). Per the germline V gene, CDR1 is DFQATT and CDR2 is SNEGSKA (reference sequence). V lost 1 base and J lost 3, with 7 bases in between. The CDR3 runs 13 residues. In DNA, the CDR3 is TGCAGTGCTAGAGGGGACAACAATCAGCCCCAGCATTTT. Its translation: CSARGDNNQPQHF.

In its sample, this clonotype was seen many times. The rearrangement joins TRBV20-1 to TRBJ2-7, with TRBD2 identical over 11 bases. Germline CDR1 is DFQATT and CDR2 is SNEGSKA (reference sequence). J gave up 1 base and V 2 bases, and 4 bases lay outside the gene matches. This CDR3 contains 15 residues. CDR3 sequence: CSARLGTSGSYEQYF. CDR3 coding DNA: TGCAGTGCTAGACTCGGGACTAGCGGTTCCTACGAGCAGTACTTC.

This clonotype was recorded at least ten times. The chain combines TRBV12-3 or TRBV12-4 with TRBJ2-5, with D possibly being TRBD2 (6 bases). The ends were cut back, 7 bases at V and 4 bases at J, with 16 bases in the middle. This CDR3 comprises 14 residues. This CDR3 reads CASIRTKPGETQYF. DNA for the CDR3: TGTGCCAGCATCCGGACTAAGCCTGGAGAGACCCAGTACTTC.

This clonotype appeared many times. The chain employs TRBV12-3 or TRBV12-4 and TRBJ1-2, with unresolved D. V shed 3 bases and J shed 3 bases, with 8 bases lying between them. The CDR3 has 13 residues. CDR3 nucleotide sequence: TGTGCCAGCAGTTTTGGGCGCCACTATGGCTACACCTTC. Amino acids: CASSFGRHYGYTF.

This clonotype was counted only a few times. This chain joins TRBV30 and TRBJ2-7, with 8 bases lining up with TRBD2. The trim removed 3 bases at V and 4 bases at J, leaving 5 bases unmatched. This CDR3 contains 13 residues. From germline, CDR1 is GTSNPN and CDR2 SVGIG (reference sequence). The CDR3 loop is CAWRGLGRYEQYF. DNA for the CDR3: TGTGCCTGGAGGGGACTAGGGCGGTACGAGCAGTACTTC.

This clonotype was seen many times. The chain couples TRBV29-1 to TRBJ2-7; D could derive from TRBD1 or TRBD2 (5 bases each). The CDR3 has 12 amino acids. CDR1 and CDR2 from the germline V gene are SQVTM and ANQGSEA. V lost 7 bases, J lost 0 bases, and 10 bases lay in between. Written as DNA, the CDR3 is TGCAGCGGGGGACGGGGCTCCTACGAGCAGTACTTC. Its translation: CSGGRGSYEQYF.

The genes are TRBV21-1 and TRBJ1-1. TRBV21-1 is tagged as a pseudogene. The CDR3 length is 14 residues. The CDR3 region has the DNA TGTGCCAGCAGCAAACGCCTGGGGAACACTGAAGCTTTCTTT. It codes for CASSKRLGNTEAFF.

On this clonotype itself: The conserved closing phenylalanine or tryptophan is absent in this CDR3, likely reflecting a read error. It is unclear where the CDR3 begins or ends on the DNA, so no DNA is shown, and the CDR3 is as TCRdb lists it. The chain links TRBV30 to TRBJ1-5. The CDR3 length equals 14 residues, ends included. CDR1 is GTSNPN, CDR2 SVGIG, per germline (reference sequence). The CDR3 spells CAWSVGHGAMPQHS.

This clonotype was seen at least ten times. The V gene is TRBV10-3, the J gene TRBJ1-2; TRBD1 is a possible D gene (6 bases). The CDR3 sequence is 13 residues long. The germline V and J ends were trimmed by 6 bases and 4 bases, with 12 bases remaining between them. Germline values: CDR1 ENHRY, CDR2 SYGVKD. CDR3 sequence: CAISPDSSYGYTF. CDR3 coding DNA: TGTGCCATCAGCCCGGACAGTTCCTATGGCTACACCTTC.

This clonotype has a handful of counts. This rearrangement joins TRBV14 to TRBJ1-1; weak D call: TRBD1 (5 bases). Germline V CDR1 and CDR2: SGHDN, FVKESK. Trimming took off 5 bases at V and 0 bases at J, with 19 bases between the two ends. CDR3 length equals 17 residues. CDR3: CASSARQRDLMNTEAFF. In nucleotides, the CDR3 is TGTGCCAGCAGCGCTCGACAGCGGGACCTCATGAACACTGAAGCTTTCTTT.

The table lists this clonotype with many counts. The rearrangement joins TRBV15 to TRBJ2-7; D not certain. V lost 1 base and J 2 bases, leaving 3 bases between the germline ends. CDR1 and CDR2 (germline): LNHNV, YYDKDF (reference sequence). The CDR3 spans 12 residues. This chain's CDR3 is CATSRATYEQYF. The CDR3 region has the DNA TGTGCCACCAGCAGAGCCACCTACGAGCAGTACTTC.

The CDR3 DNA is TGTGCCACCCAGACGGATTATGATTCACCCCTCCACTTT. It codes for CATQTDYDSPLHF. The chain carries TRBV18 and TRBJ1-6; D is uncertain. The CDR3 contains 13 residues. Per germline, CDR1 KGHSH and CDR2 LQKENI. The V and J ends lost 10 bases and 8 bases respectively, with 15 bases between them.

This clonotype occurred many times. The chain links TRBV5-1 to TRBJ2-7, with a weak D call TRBD2 (5 bases). The V and J ends lost 0 bases and 2 bases respectively, with 12 bases between them. CDR1 is SGHRS and CDR2 is YFSETQ in the germline V gene. The CDR3 spans 15 residues. The CDR3 spells CASSLDGGPTYEQYF. The CDR3 DNA is TGCGCCAGCAGCTTGGATGGCGGGCCTACCTACGAGCAGTACTTC. Full variable domain (outside the CDR3, taken from reference TRBV5-1 and TRBJ2-7): KAGVTQTPRYLIKTRGQQVTLSCSPISGHRSVSWYQQTPGQGLQFLFEYFSETQRNKGNFPGRFSGRQFSNSRSEMNVSTLELGDSALYLCASSLDGGPTYEQYFGPGTRLTVT.

This clonotype has at least ten counts. This chain uses TRBV12-3 or TRBV12-4 with TRBJ2-7, with 11 bases that match TRBD2. This CDR3 has 15 amino acids. The V and J ends lost 2 bases and 3 bases, in that order; junction bases with no gene match: 3. DNA of the CDR3: TGTGCCAGCAGTTTAATGGGGACTAGCGGCTACGAGCAGTACTTC. It is translated as CASSLMGTSGYEQYF.

Many counts were recorded for this clonotype. The V gene is TRBV2, the J gene TRBJ2-3; D unclear. This CDR3 region has 14 residues. Trimming removed 7 bases at V and 4 bases at J, with 15 bases between. Germline CDR1 is SNHLY and CDR2 is FYNNEI. CDR3 sequence reads: CASTLRLRADTQYF. The CDR3 DNA follows: TGTGCCAGCACCCTAAGGTTGAGAGCAGATACGCAGTATTTT.

The chain joins TRBV28 to TRBJ2-7; D is unclear. Per germline, CDR1 MDHEN and CDR2 SYDVKM. Trimming took 5 bases from V and 2 from J, leaving 16 bases between them. This CDR3 has 15 residues. CDR3 DNA sequence: TGTGCCAGCAGTCCGTATCATGGTGGGGCCTACGAGCAGTACTTC. This sequence encodes CASSPYHGGAYEQYF.

This clonotype was counted at least ten times. V usage is TRBV14 and J usage is TRBJ2-1; possible D gene TRBD1, 6 bases. CDR3 size: 15 residues. CDR1 is SGHDN and CDR2 is FVKESK in the germline V gene. With 7 bases removed from V and 4 bases from J, the gap between germline ends came to 17 bases. The DNA for the CDR3 is TGTGCCAGCATTAGGGGGACACGCTATTACAATGAGCAGTTCTTC. Translated: CASIRGTRYYNEQFF.

There are many counts of this clonotype. The chain joins TRBV24-1 to TRBJ2-3, with a tentative D call TRBD2 (6 bases). V was pared by 3 bases and J by 6 bases, with 18 bases between. This CDR3 has 16 amino acids. Germline V gene sequence: CDR1 KGHDR, CDR2 SFDVKD. This CDR3 reads CATSDGLGLGEDTQYF. CDR3 DNA sequence: TGTGCCACCAGTGATGGCCTGGGACTTGGGGAGGATACGCAGTATTTT.

This clonotype was picked up many times. V gene TRBV20-1 combines with J gene TRBJ1-2; D not certain. V was clipped by 3 bases and J by 3 bases, with 5 bases between them. Per the germline V gene, CDR1 is DFQATT and CDR2 is SNEGSKA (reference sequence). This CDR3 contains 11 residues. The CDR3 loop reads CSARTDYGYTF. The DNA for the CDR3 is TGCAGTGCTAGGACGGACTATGGCTACACCTTC.

This chain connects TRBV20-1 to TRBJ2-5; 8 positions match TRBD2. CDR3 size: 14 residues. Trimming took 3 bases from V and 7 from J; bases not matched to a gene: 10. The germline V gene encodes CDR1 DFQATT and CDR2 SNEGSKA (reference sequence). This CDR3 reads CSARSTSVGGTQYF. The CDR3 DNA reads as TGCAGTGCTAGGTCGACTAGCGTCGGGGGGACCCAGTACTTC.

In its sample, this clonotype was seen many times. As DNA, the CDR3 is TGTGCCAGCAAGCTCTCTAGCGGGAGGGGGAATGAGCAGTTCTTC. Amino acids: CASKLSSGRGNEQFF. This chain links TRBV12-3 or TRBV12-4 with TRBJ2-1, with 12 positions matching TRBD2. The CDR3 is made up of 15 amino acids. V shed 7 bases and J 7 bases; nucleotides not matched to a gene: 8.

The chain employs TRBV7-2 and TRBJ1-1; D ambiguous. Trimming cost V 4 bases and J 1 base, with 19 bases left between them. Germline V CDR1 and CDR2: SGHTA, FQGNSA. This CDR3 region has 17 residues. Here the CDR3 DNA reads TGTGCCAGCAGCTATCCGGGCCAACCGGGGTGGAACACTGAAGCTTTCTTT. Its protein is CASSYPGQPGWNTEAFF.

With regard to this clonotype: Since a much larger clone is just one base distant, this may be a read error. The chain joins TRBV20-1 to TRBJ2-7; a weak D match, TRBD2 (5 bases). The length of the CDR3 is 12 residues. In germline, CDR1 is DFQATT, CDR2 SNEGSKA (reference sequence). CDR3 amino acids: CSTRKDSYEQYF. In nucleotides, the CDR3 is TGCAGTACTAGAAAGGATAGCTACGAGCAGTACTTC.